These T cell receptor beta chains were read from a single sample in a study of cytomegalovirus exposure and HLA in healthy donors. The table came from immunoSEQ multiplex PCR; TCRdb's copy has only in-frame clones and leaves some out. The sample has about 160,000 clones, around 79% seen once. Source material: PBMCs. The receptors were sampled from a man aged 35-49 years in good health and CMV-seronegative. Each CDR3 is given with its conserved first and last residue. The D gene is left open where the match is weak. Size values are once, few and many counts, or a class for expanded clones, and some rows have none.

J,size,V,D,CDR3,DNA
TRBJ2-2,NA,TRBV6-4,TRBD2,CASSSGGLPGELFF,TGTGCCAGCAGTAGCGGGGGGCTCCCCGGGGAGCTGTTTTTT
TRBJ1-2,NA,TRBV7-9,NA,CASSLRRQGMGDYGYTF,TGTGCCAGCAGCCTCAGGCGCCAGGGGATGGGCGACTATGGCTACACCTTC
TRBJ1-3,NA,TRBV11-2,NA,CASSLRQDPGNTIYF,TGTGCCAGCAGCCTCAGACAGGACCCTGGAAACACCATATATTTT
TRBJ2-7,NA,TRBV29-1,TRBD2,CSVEGGAPYEQYF,TGCAGCGTTGAGGGAGGGGCCCCCTACGAGCAGTACTTC
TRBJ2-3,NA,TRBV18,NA,CASSPPADRKVFSTDTQYF,TGTGCCAGCTCACCACCCGCCGACAGGAAGGTCTTTAGCACAGATACGCAGTATTTT
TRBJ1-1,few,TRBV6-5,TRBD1,CASRLDRRAEAFF,TGTGCCAGCAGGCTGGACAGGAGAGCTGAAGCTTTCTTT
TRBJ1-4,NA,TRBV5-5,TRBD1,CASSLGQGGGKLFF,TGTGCCAGCAGCTTGGGACAGGGGGGTGGAAAACTGTTTTTT
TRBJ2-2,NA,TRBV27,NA,CASSFREGVGELFF,TGTGCCAGCAGTTTCAGGGAGGGGGTTGGGGAGCTGTTTTTT
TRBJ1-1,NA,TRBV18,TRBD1,CASSMDRGEAFF,TGTGCCAGCTCAATGGACAGGGGTGAAGCTTTCTTT
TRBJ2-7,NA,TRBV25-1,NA,CASSEMVAYEQYF,TGTGCCAGCAGTGAAATGGTAGCCTACGAGCAGTACTTC
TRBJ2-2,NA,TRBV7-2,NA,CASSSEDSGELFF,TGTGCCAGCAGCTCCGAGGACAGCGGGGAGCTGTTTTTT
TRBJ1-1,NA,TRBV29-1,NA,CSGRGNMNTEAFF,TGCAGCGGTCGAGGGAACATGAACACTGAAGCTTTCTTT
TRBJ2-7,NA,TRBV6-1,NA,CASSERGYEQYF,TGTGCCAGCAGTGAGCGAGGATACGAGCAGTACTTC
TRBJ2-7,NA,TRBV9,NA,CASSVGGQRYEQYF,TGTGCCAGCAGCGTAGGGGGCCAAAGATACGAGCAGTACTTC
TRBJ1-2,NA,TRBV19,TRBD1,CASSTQGANYGYTF,TGTGCCAGTAGTACTCAGGGGGCTAACTATGGCTACACCTTC
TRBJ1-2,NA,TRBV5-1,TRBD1,CASSFEGAYGYTF,TGCGCCAGCAGCTTCGAGGGGGCCTATGGCTACACCTTC
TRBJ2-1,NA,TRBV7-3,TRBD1,CASSLMGTVSSYNEQFF,TGTGCCAGCAGCTTAATGGGGACAGTAAGCTCCTACAATGAGCAGTTCTTC
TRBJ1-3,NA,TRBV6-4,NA,CASSEGTNGNTIYF,TGTGCCAGCAGTGAGGGGACAAACGGAAACACCATATATTTT
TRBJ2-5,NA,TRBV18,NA,CASSPPGRDFWETQYF,TGTGCCAGCTCACCACCGGGACGGGACTTTTGGGAGACCCAGTACTTC
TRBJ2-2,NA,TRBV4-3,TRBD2,CASSQEGGSGSGELFF,TGCGCCAGCAGCCAAGAGGGCGGTAGCGGGTCCGGGGAGCTGTTTTTT
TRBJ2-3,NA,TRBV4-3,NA,CASSQDHPSVGTDTQYF,TGCGCCAGCAGCCAAGATCACCCTAGCGTCGGCACAGATACGCAGTATTTT
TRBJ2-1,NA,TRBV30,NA,CAWSGGYNEQFF,TGTGCCTGGAGCGGAGGGTACAATGAGCAGTTCTTC
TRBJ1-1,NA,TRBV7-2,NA,CASSLSQGTEAFF,TGTGCCAGCAGCTTAAGCCAGGGGACTGAAGCTTTCTTT
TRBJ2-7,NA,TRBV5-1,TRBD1,CASSLPTGQGRMILPYEQYF,TGCGCCAGCAGCCTACCAACCGGACAGGGTCGTATGATACTCCCCTACGAGCAGTACTTC
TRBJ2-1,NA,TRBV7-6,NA,CASSLKDRSSYNEQFF,TGTGCCAGCAGCTTAAAGGACAGAAGCTCCTACAATGAGCAGTTCTTC
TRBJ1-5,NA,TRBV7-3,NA,CASSSRGFDQPQHF,TGTGCCAGCAGCTCCCGGGGTTTTGATCAGCCCCAGCATTTT
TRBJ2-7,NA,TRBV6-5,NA,CASSLQLGGEQYF,TGTGCCAGCAGTTTACAACTAGGCGGCGAGCAGTACTTC
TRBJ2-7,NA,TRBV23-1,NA,CASSQLSGLYYEQYF,TGCGCCAGCAGTCAATTATCAGGGCTATACTACGAGCAGTACTTC
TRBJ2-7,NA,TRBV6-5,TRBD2,CASSRGGYNYEQYF,TGTGCCAGCTCGCGGGGGGGATACAACTACGAGCAGTACTTC
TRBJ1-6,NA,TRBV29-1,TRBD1,CSVGTGNNSPLHF,TGCAGCGTTGGGACAGGGAATAATTCACCCCTCCACTTT
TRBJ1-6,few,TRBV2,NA,CASSGVKPGQVYNSPLHF,TGTGCCAGCAGTGGGGTCAAGCCGGGACAAGTTTATAATTCACCCCTCCACTTT
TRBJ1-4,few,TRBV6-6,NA,CASSYLSSENEKLFF,TGTGCCAGCAGTTACCTTTCCAGCGAGAATGAAAAACTGTTTTTT
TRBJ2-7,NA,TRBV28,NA,CASNSGGALKFWEQYF,TGTGCCAGCAATTCTGGTGGGGCTCTTAAATTTTGGGAGCAGTACTTC
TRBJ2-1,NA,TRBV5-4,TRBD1,CASSRDRDHNEQFF,TGTGCCAGCAGCCGGGACAGGGACCACAATGAGCAGTTCTTC
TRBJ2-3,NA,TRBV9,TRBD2,CASSPGTSGFLTDTQYF,TGTGCCAGCAGCCCCGGGACTAGCGGGTTCCTCACAGATACGCAGTATTTT
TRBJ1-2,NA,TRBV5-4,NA,CASSSLDENYGYPF,TGTGCCAGCAGCTCCCTCGACGAGAACTATGGCTACCCCTTC